The 22 T cell receptor beta chains listed next were all sequenced from one sample in a study of T cell repertoires in cytomegalovirus infection. MiXCR, run by TCRdb on the reads, gives a single entry per CDR3 protein. The sample has 450,000 to 550,000 distinct CDR3 sequences, about 15% seen once; the top ten hold approximately 24%. The sequencing sample was made of CD8+ T cells from PBMCs. Receptors were obtained from a human donor in good health (CMV status not recorded). Some clones in this sample may be carry-over from other donors' samples.

This clonotype has a handful of counts. The rearrangement links TRBV27 to TRBJ1-1; maybe TRBD1 (6 bases). Trimming took off 7 bases at V and 4 bases at J, with 10 bases between the two ends. The CDR3 is 12 amino acids. From germline, CDR1 is MNHEY and CDR2 SMNVEV (reference sequence). CDR3 loop: CASMEGGTEAFF. The CDR3 DNA reads as TGTGCCAGCATGGAGGGGGGCACTGAAGCTTTCTTT.

At least ten counts were recorded for this clonotype. The chain employs TRBV28 and TRBJ2-2; 8 bases are a match to TRBD2. V shed 5 bases and J 7 bases; nucleotides not matched to a gene: 6. The CDR3 totals 14 residues. Germline CDR1 MDHEN, CDR2 SYDVKM. CDR3 sequence: CASSTGLEVGELFF. As DNA, the CDR3 is TGTGCCAGCAGTACGGGACTAGAGGTCGGGGAGCTGTTTTTT. Looking up the rest from reference TRBV28 and TRBJ2-2 gives the full variable domain: DVKVTQSSRYLVKRTGEKVFLECVQDMDHENMFWYRQDPGLGLRLIYFSYDVKMKEKGDIPEGYSVSREKKERFSLILESASTNQTSMYLCASSTGLEVGELFFGEGSRLTVL.

This clonotype was counted at least ten times. The gene calls are TRBV19 and TRBJ1-2; 8 nucleotides line up with TRBD1. Germline V gene sequence: CDR1 LNHDA, CDR2 SQIVND (reference sequence). J gave up 6 bases and V 5 bases, and 14 bases lay outside the gene matches. CDR3 length: 16 residues. The CDR3 is CASSPPRRRGLHGYTF. The CDR3 DNA reads as TGTGCCAGTAGTCCACCTCGGCGCAGGGGGCTCCATGGCTACACCTTC.

This clonotype has only one observation. The chain joins TRBV11-2 to TRBJ2-4; D remains unclear. V was clipped by 1 base and J by 0 bases, with 10 bases between them. Germline loops: CDR1 SGHAT, CDR2 FQNNGV. The CDR3 runs to 16 residues. CDR3 loop: CASSLGELVAKNIQYF. CDR3 coding DNA: TGTGCCAGCAGCTTAGGCGAGTTAGTAGCCAAAAACATTCAGTACTTC.

Worth noting for this clonotype: One base away lies a much larger clone, so this may be a sequencing read error. This CDR3 is missing its conserved last phenylalanine or tryptophan, likely due to a read error. V and J are TRBV11-2 and TRBJ2-7; 7 bases agree with TRBD2. CDR3 length equals 12 residues. The V and J ends lost 5 bases and 6 bases, in that order; junction bases with no gene match: 4. In germline, CDR1 is SGHAT, CDR2 FQNNGV. CDR3 protein: CASSPTSPEQYL. The CDR3 nucleotides read TGTGCCAGCAGCCCGACTAGCCCCGAGCAGTACTTA.

V is TRBV12-3 or TRBV12-4 and J is TRBJ2-7, with TRBD1 matching 9 bases. The ends lost 5 bases at V and 5 bases at J; junction bases unmatched: 1. This CDR3 contains 12 residues. The CDR3 DNA reads TGTGCCAGCAGTACAGGGGGCCACGAGCAGTACTTC. It yields the protein CASSTGGHEQYF.

The chain has TRBV30 and TRBJ2-1; D not certain. The CDR3 loop spans 12 amino acids. With 7 bases removed from V and 8 bases from J, the gap between germline ends came to 15 bases. The germline V gene has CDR1 GTSNPN and CDR2 SVGIG (reference sequence). CDR3 DNA sequence: TGTGCCTCCGGGTCCCACACGGATGAGCAGTTCTTC. Its translation: CASGSHTDEQFF. The variable domain in full, with the rest retrieved from reference TRBV30 and TRBJ2-1, is SQTIHQWPATLVQPVGSPLSLECTVEGTSNPNLYWYRQAAGRGLQLLFYSVGIGQISSEVPQNLSASRPQDRQFILSSKKLLLSDSGFYLCASGSHTDEQFFGPGTRLTVL.

This clonotype was seen more than once but under ten times. The rearrangement links TRBV2 to TRBJ1-1; the D is unclear. Germline V gene data show CDR1 as SNHLY and CDR2 as FYNNEI. This CDR3 contains 15 residues. The germline V and J ends were trimmed by 1 base and 4 bases, with 13 bases remaining between them. CDR3 DNA: TGTGCCAGCAGTGAAGACCCGGGCTTGAGCACTGAAGCTTTCTTT. Its translation is CASSEDPGLSTEAFF. The full variable domain, with the rest looked up from reference TRBV2 and TRBJ1-1, is EPEVTQTPSHQVTQMGQEVILRCVPISNHLYFYWYRQILGQKVEFLVSFYNNEISEKSEIFDDQFSVERPDGSNFTLKIRSTKLEDSAMYFCASSEDPGLSTEAFFGQGTRLTVV.

This clonotype was observed a single time. A read error may produce the germline difference seen at one junction end. The DNA of the CDR3 is TGCAGTGCTAGAGACACGGACAGGGAGACAATGCTCCACAATGAGCAGCTCTTC. Amino acid sequence: CSARDTDRETMLHNEQLF. The genes are TRBV20-1 and TRBJ2-1; 8 nucleotides match TRBD1. The length of the CDR3 is 18 residues. Looked up from germline, CDR1 is DFQATT and CDR2 is SNEGSKA (reference sequence).

In this sample, this clonotype turned up many times. CDR3 in DNA: TGTGCCAGCAGGCCCGAGACAGCCGAAGCTTTCTTT. This codes for CASRPETAEAFF. This chain connects TRBV12-3 or TRBV12-4 to TRBJ1-1, with TRBD1 as a possible D gene (5 bases). The CDR3 has 12 amino acids. The V gene lost 6 bases and the J gene lost 8 bases, with 13 bases spanning the gap.

The chain carries TRBV7-3 and TRBJ2-2; TRBD2 is a possible D gene (6 bases). V was clipped by 3 bases and J by 8 bases, with 10 bases between them. The CDR3 runs to 13 residues. Per the germline V gene, CDR1 is SGHTA and CDR2 is FQGTGA. CDR3 coding DNA: TGTGCCAGCAGCTTCGGGGGTGGTGGGGAGCTGTTTTTT. Translation: CASSFGGGGELFF.

This sequence joins TRBV9 and TRBJ1-2; 7 positions agree with TRBD1. The CDR3 length is 14 residues. V was pared by 4 bases and J by 4 bases, with 7 bases of the junction left unmatched. CDR1 SGDLS and CDR2 YYNGEE come from the germline V gene. As DNA, the CDR3 is TGTGCCAGCAGCACACAGGGGCAGAGCTATGGCTACACCTTC. It is translated as CASSTQGQSYGYTF. The whole variable domain, filled in from reference TRBV9 and TRBJ1-2, reads DSGVTQTPKHLITATGQRVTLRCSPRSGDLSVYWYQQSLDQGLQFLIQYYNGEERAKGNILERFSAQQFPDLHSELNLSSLELGDSALYFCASSTQGQSYGYTFGSGTRLTVV.

This rearrangement joins TRBV19 to TRBJ2-1; D is possibly TRBD1 (6 bases). This CDR3 is 14 amino acids long. The germline V and J ends were trimmed by 3 bases and 4 bases, with 10 bases remaining between them. The germline V gene has CDR1 LNHDA and CDR2 SQIVND (reference sequence). The CDR3 loop reads CASSIWDTYNEQFF. CDR3 bases: TGTGCCAGTAGTATTTGGGACACTTACAATGAGCAGTTCTTC. Using reference TRBV19 and TRBJ2-1 for the parts outside the CDR3, the full variable domain is DGGITQSPKYLFRKEGQNVTLSCEQNLNHDAMYWYRQDPGQGLRLIYYSQIVNDFQKGDIAEGYSVSREKKESFPLTVTSAQKNPTAFYLCASSIWDTYNEQFFGPGTRLTVL.

This chain connects TRBV29-1 to TRBJ2-1; 7 nucleotides line up with TRBD2. Germline CDR1 and CDR2: SQVTM and ANQGSEA. The CDR3 covers 13 residues. J lost 7 bases, V lost 2 bases, and 5 bases had no gene match. The CDR3 DNA follows: TGCAGCGTTGAACGCGGGGAGGGGAATGAGCAGTTCTTC. Protein sequence: CSVERGEGNEQFF.

This clonotype came up many times. V and J are TRBV19 and TRBJ1-6; D remains ambiguous. The CDR3 runs 17 residues. Germline CDR1 reads LNHDA; CDR2 reads SQIVND (reference sequence). With 0 bases removed from V and 0 bases from J, the gap between germline ends came to 9 bases. The CDR3: CASSIDRRISYNSPLHF. The DNA for the CDR3 is TGTGCCAGTAGTATAGATCGGAGGATCTCCTATAATTCACCCCTCCACTTT. The full variable domain, its missing parts supplied by reference TRBV19 and TRBJ1-6, is DGGITQSPKYLFRKEGQNVTLSCEQNLNHDAMYWYRQDPGQGLRLIYYSQIVNDFQKGDIAEGYSVSREKKESFPLTVTSAQKNPTAFYLCASSIDRRISYNSPLHFGNGTRLTVT.

This clonotype came up a few times. The rearrangement uses TRBV19 and TRBJ1-2, with D possibly TRBD1 on 6 matching bases. V was cut by 4 bases and J by 6 bases, with 18 bases left in between. CDR3 length equals 15 residues. Looked up from germline, CDR1 is LNHDA and CDR2 is SQIVND (reference sequence). CDR3 residues: CASSTMGQGINGYTF. DNA for the CDR3: TGTGCCAGTAGTACGATGGGGCAGGGGATAAATGGCTACACCTTC. Using reference TRBV19 and TRBJ1-2 for the parts outside the CDR3, the full variable domain is DGGITQSPKYLFRKEGQNVTLSCEQNLNHDAMYWYRQDPGQGLRLIYYSQIVNDFQKGDIAEGYSVSREKKESFPLTVTSAQKNPTAFYLCASSTMGQGINGYTFGSGTRLTVV.

This clonotype was detected a few times. The chain carries TRBV5-6 and TRBJ2-1, with D perhaps TRBD1 (6 bases). The CDR3 loop spans 15 amino acids. V dropped 1 base and J dropped 4 bases, with 12 bases sitting between them. In germline, CDR1 is SGHDT, CDR2 YYEEEE. CDR3 sequence (DNA): TGTGCCAGCAGCTTGTCCGGGCAGGGGTACAATGAGCAGTTCTTC. Translating gives CASSLSGQGYNEQFF. The complete variable domain, with remaining parts taken from reference TRBV5-6 and TRBJ2-1, reads DAGVTQSPTHLIKTRGQQVTLRCSPKSGHDTVSWYQQALGQGPQFIFQYYEEEERQRGNFPDRFSGHQFPNYSSELNVNALLLGDSALYLCASSLSGQGYNEQFFGPGTRLTVL.

The sample holds many counts of this clonotype. The gene calls are TRBV7-9 and TRBJ2-1, with 14 nucleotides matching TRBD2. V was pared by 5 bases and J by 9 bases, with 9 bases of the junction left unmatched. Germline loops: CDR1 SEHNR, CDR2 FQNEAQ (reference sequence). CDR3 length: 16 residues. The CDR3 protein is CASSGGTSGSQREQFF. CDR3 nucleotide sequence: TGTGCCAGCAGCGGCGGGACTAGCGGGAGTCAGCGTGAGCAGTTCTTC.

This clonotype showed up many times. This sequence joins TRBV7-8 and TRBJ2-7; possible D gene TRBD2, 6 bases. The length of the CDR3 is 15 residues. The germline V and J ends were trimmed by 0 bases and 2 bases, with 11 bases remaining between them. From germline, CDR1 is SGHVS and CDR2 FQNEAQ. CDR3 amino acids: CASSLAGTLPYEQYF. DNA for the CDR3: TGTGCCAGCAGCTTAGCAGGGACTCTCCCCTACGAGCAGTACTTC.

This clonotype showed up many times. V gene TRBV12-5 combines with J gene TRBJ2-7; the match to TRBD1 covers 8 bases. Germline loops: CDR1 LGHNT, CDR2 FRNRAP. This CDR3 has 12 amino acids. J gave up 6 bases and V 5 bases, and 3 bases lay outside the gene matches. The DNA for the CDR3 is TGTGCTAGTGGTCGGACAGGGTTCGAGCAGTACTTC. Its translation: CASGRTGFEQYF.

This clonotype was found a few times. This sequence joins TRBV10-3 and TRBJ1-2; D gene unclear. Trimming removed 0 bases from V and 3 bases from J, with 11 bases in between. Per germline, CDR1 ENHRY and CDR2 SYGVKD. The CDR3 sequence is 15 residues long. The CDR3 protein is CAISESSKGDYGYTF. Written as DNA, the CDR3 is TGTGCCATCAGTGAGTCAAGCAAGGGAGACTATGGCTACACCTTC.

This clonotype was counted many times. CDR3: CASRVKGTYSPEAFF. CDR3 coding DNA: TGTGCCAGCAGAGTGAAGGGAACCTACTCCCCTGAAGCTTTCTTT. This chain uses TRBV6-1 with TRBJ1-1, with D unresolved. CDR1 and CDR2 from the germline V gene are MNHNS and SASEGT. V was clipped by 6 bases and J by 6 bases, with 20 bases between them. The CDR3 has 15 residues.